This TCR beta chain stems from a study of blood T cell repertoires in COVID-19. Across the whole study: Whether acute or convalescent, the COVID-19 samples came from the United States, Italy and Spain. PBMCs, B-cell-depleted T cells, or T cells were the source of the cDNA or gDNA that made up the material.

As handled by the study authors: Reference gene primers were amplified, and this amplification served to estimate nucleated cell counts. Sequencing was performed with immunoSEQ multiplex PCR; in TCRdb, only in-frame clones are kept and a portion is missing. V, J and clone size were drawn from that table, and D and trimming were deduced from the DNA. The sample holds tens of thousands of clones, around 92% seen once. This CDR3 contains 14 residues. Germline V gives CDR1 SGHNT, CDR2 YENEEA. J lost 2 bases, V lost 4 bases, and 4 bases had no gene match. The TCR sequence derives from a human donor in a cohort sampled during active COVID-19. Sequences were obtained from peripheral blood. V and J are TRBV11-3 and TRBJ2-7; 8 bases align to TRBD2. The CDR3: CASSSGLAPYEQYF. The CDR3 region has the DNA TGTGCCAGCAGCTCCGGACTAGCACCCTACGAGCAGTACTTC.